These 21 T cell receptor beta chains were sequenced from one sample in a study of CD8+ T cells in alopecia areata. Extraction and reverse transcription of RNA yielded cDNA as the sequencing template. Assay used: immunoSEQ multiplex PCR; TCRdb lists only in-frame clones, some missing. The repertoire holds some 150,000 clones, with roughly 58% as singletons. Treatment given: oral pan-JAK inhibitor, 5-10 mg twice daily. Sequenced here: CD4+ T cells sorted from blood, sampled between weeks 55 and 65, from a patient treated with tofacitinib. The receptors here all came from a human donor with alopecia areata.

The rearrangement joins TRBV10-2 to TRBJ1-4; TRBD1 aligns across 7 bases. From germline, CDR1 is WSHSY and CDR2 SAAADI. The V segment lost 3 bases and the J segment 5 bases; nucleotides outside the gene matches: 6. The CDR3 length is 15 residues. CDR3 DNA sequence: TGCGCCAGCAGTGAAGCCAGGGGGATGAATGAAAAACTGTTTTTT. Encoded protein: CASSEARGMNEKLFF.

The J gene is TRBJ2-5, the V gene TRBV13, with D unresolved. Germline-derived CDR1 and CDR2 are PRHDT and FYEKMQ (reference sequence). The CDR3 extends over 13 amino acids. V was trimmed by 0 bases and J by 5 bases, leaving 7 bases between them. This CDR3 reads CASSLGFVETQYF. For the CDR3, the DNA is TGTGCCAGCAGCTTAGGCTTTGTTGAGACCCAGTACTTC.

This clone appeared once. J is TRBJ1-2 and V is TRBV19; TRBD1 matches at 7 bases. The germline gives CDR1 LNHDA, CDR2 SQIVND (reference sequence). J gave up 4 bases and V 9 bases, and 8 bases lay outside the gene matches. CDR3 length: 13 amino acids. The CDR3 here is CASHHRDSYGYTF. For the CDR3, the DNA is TGTGCCAGCCACCACCGGGACAGCTATGGCTACACCTTC.

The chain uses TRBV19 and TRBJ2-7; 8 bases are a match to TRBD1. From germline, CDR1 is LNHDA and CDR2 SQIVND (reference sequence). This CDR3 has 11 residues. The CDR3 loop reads CATRDRSEQYF. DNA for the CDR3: TGTGCTACAAGGGACAGGAGCGAGCAGTACTTC.

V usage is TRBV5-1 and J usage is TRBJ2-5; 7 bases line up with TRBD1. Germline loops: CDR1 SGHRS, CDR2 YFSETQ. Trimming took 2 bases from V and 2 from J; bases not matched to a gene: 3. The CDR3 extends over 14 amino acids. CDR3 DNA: TGCGCCAGCAGCTTACCAGGGGGTCAAGAGACCCAGTACTTC. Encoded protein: CASSLPGGQETQYF. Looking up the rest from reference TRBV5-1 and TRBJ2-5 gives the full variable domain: KAGVTQTPRYLIKTRGQQVTLSCSPISGHRSVSWYQQTPGQGLQFLFEYFSETQRNKGNFPGRFSGRQFSNSRSEMNVSTLELGDSALYLCASSLPGGQETQYFGPGTRLLVL.

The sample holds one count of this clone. The CDR3 nucleotides are TGTGCCAGCAGGCACCAACAGGGGGACACTGAAGCTTTCTTT. It yields the protein CASRHQQGDTEAFF. J is TRBJ1-1 and V is TRBV5-4, with 8 bases aligning to TRBD1. V was pared by 5 bases and J by 3 bases, with 6 bases of the junction left unmatched. The CDR3 is made up of 14 amino acids. Germline assignment: CDR1 SGHNT and CDR2 YYREEE (reference sequence).

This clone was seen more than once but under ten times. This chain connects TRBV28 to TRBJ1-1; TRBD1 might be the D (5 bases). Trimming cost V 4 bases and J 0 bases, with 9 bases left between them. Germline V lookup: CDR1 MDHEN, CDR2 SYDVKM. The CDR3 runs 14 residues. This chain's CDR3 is CASSSLGVNTEAFF. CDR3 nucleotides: TGTGCCAGCAGTTCGTTGGGGGTGAACACTGAAGCTTTCTTT.

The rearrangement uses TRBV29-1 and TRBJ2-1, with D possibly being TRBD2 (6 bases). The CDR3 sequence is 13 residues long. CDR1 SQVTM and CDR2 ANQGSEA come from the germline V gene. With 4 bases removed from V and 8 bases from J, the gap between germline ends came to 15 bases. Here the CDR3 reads CSVGSLANYEQFF. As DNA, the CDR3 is TGCAGCGTTGGGAGTCTAGCGAATTATGAGCAGTTCTTC.

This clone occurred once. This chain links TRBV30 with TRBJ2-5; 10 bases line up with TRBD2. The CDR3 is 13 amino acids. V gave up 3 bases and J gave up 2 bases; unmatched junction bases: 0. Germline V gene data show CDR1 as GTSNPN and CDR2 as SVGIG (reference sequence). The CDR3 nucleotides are TGTGCCTGGAGACTAGCGGGGCAAGAGACCCAGTACTTC. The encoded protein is CAWRLAGQETQYF.

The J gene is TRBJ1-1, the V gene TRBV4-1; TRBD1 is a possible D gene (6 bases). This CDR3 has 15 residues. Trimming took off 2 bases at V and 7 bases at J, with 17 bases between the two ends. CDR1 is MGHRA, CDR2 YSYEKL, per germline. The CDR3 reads CASSQLTGGSLEAFF. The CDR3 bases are TGCGCCAGCAGCCAACTGACAGGTGGGTCCCTTGAAGCTTTCTTT.

The CDR3 protein is CAWSVKMGAEAFF. CDR3 DNA: TGTGCCTGGAGTGTAAAGATGGGGGCTGAAGCTTTCTTT. The V gene is TRBV30, the J gene TRBJ1-1, with a weak D call TRBD1 (5 bases). Germline CDR1 GTSNPN, CDR2 SVGIG (reference sequence). Trimming took off 0 bases at V and 6 bases at J, with 11 bases between the two ends. CDR3 length equals 13 residues.

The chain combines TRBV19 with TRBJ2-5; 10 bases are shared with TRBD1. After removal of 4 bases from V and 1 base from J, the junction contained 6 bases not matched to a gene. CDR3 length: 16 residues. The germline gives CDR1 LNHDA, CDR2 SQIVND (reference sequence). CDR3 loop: CASSTQRTGGQETQYF. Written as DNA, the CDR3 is TGTGCCAGTAGTACCCAAAGGACAGGGGGCCAAGAGACCCAGTACTTC.

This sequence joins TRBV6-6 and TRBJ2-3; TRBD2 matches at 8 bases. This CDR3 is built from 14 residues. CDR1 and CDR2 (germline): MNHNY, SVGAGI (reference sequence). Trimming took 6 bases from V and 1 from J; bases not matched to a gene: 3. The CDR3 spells CASRVAGRTDTQYF. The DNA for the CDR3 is TGTGCCAGCAGGGTAGCGGGACGCACAGATACGCAGTATTTT.

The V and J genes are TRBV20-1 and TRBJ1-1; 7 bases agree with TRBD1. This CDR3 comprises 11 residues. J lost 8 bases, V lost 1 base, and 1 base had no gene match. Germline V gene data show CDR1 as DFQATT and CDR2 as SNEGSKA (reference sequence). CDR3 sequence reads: CSARVDREAFF. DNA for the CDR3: TGCAGTGCTAGAGTGGACAGGGAAGCTTTCTTT.

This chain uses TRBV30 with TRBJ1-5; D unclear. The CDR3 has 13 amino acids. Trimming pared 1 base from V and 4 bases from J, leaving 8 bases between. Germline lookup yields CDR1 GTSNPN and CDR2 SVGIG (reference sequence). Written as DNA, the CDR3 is TGTGCCTGGAGTGGTCAGGATAATCAGCCCCAGCATTTT. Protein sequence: CAWSGQDNQPQHF.

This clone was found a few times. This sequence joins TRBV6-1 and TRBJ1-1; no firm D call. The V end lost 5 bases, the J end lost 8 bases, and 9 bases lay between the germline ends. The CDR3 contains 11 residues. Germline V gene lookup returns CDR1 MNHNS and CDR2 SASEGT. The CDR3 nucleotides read TGTGCCAGCAGTTACCTGGAAGAAGCTTTCTTT. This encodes CASSYLEEAFF.

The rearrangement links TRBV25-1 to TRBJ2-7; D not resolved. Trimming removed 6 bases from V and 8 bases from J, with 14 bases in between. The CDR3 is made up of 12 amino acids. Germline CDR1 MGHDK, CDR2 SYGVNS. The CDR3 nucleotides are TGTGCCAGCAGAGCCTCCGCACTGAAGCAGTACTTC. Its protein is CASRASALKQYF.

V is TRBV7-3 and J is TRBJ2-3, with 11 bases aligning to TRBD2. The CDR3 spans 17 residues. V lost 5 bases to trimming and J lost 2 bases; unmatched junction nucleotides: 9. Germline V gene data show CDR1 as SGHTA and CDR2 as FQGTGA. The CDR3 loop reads CASSPSSGGRTTDTQYF. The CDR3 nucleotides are TGTGCCAGCAGCCCCTCTAGCGGGGGGAGAACCACAGATACGCAGTATTTT.

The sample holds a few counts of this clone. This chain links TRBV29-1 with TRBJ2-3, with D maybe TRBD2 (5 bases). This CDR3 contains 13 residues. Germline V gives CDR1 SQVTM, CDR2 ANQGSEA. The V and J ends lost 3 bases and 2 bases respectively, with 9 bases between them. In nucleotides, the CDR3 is TGCAGCGTTGATCCTAGCACCACAGATACGCAGTATTTT. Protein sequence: CSVDPSTTDTQYF.

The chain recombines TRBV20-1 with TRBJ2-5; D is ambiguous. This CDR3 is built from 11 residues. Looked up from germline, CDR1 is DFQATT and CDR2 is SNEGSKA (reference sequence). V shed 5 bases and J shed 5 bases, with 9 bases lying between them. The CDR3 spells CSADTWETQYF. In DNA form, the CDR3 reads TGCAGTGCTGACACGTGGGAGACCCAGTACTTC.

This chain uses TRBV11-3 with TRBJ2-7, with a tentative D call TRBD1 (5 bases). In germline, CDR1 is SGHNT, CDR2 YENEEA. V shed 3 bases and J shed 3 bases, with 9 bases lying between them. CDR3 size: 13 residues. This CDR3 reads CASSFGAIYEQYF. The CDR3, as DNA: TGTGCCAGCAGCTTTGGGGCCATCTACGAGCAGTACTTC. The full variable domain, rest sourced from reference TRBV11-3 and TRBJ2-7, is EAGVVQSPRYKIIEKKQPVAFWCNPISGHNTLYWYLQNLGQGPELLIRYENEEAVDDSQLPKDRFSAERLKGVDSTLKIQPAELGDSAVYLCASSFGAIYEQYFGPGTRLTVT.